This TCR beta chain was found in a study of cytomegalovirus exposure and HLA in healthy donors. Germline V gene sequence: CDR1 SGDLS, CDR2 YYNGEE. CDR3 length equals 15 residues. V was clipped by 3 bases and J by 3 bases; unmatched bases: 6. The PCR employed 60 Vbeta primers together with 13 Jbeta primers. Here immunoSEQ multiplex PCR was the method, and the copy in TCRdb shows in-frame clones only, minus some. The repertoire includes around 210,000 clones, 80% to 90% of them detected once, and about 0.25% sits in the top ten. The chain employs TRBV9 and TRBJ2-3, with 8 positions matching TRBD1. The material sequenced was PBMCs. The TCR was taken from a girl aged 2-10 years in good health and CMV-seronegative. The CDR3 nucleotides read TGTGCCAGCAGCGGCGGACAGGGTGGGACAGATACGCAGTATTTT. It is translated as CASSGGQGGTDTQYF.